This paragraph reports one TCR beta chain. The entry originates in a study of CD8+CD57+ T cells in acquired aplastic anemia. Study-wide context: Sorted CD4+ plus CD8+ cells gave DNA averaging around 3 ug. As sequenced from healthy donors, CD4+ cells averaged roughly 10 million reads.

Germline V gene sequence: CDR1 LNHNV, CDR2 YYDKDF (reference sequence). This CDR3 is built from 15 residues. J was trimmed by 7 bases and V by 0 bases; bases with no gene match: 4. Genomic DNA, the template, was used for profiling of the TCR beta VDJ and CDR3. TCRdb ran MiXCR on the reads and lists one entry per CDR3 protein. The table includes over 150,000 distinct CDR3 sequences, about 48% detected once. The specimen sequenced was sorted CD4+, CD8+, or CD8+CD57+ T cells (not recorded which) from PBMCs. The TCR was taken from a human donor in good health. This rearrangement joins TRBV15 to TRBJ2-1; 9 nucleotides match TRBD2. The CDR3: CATSRELAGSNEQFF. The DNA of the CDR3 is TGTGCCACCAGCAGAGAGCTAGCGGGAAGTAATGAGCAGTTCTTC.